This T cell receptor (beta chain) was found in a study of T cell responses to AZD1222 COVID-19 vaccine. Study observations and caveats: Donors were largely white British and mainly female; clonal diversity was possibly underestimated. Spike-specific TCR breadth and depth rose after two AZD1222 doses. No repertoire was sampled before or during the peak T cell response, only after it.

A remark on this clone: Its target is not known.

Profiled with immunoSEQ multiplex PCR; TCRdb holds only in-frame clones, not every one. The table records nearly 110,000 clones, around nine tenths of them present only once. Trimming cost V 1 base and J 1 base, with 4 bases left between them. This CDR3 is 13 amino acids long. Germline assignment: CDR1 SGHNT and CDR2 YENEEA. This TCR came from an adult who received the AZD1222 COVID-19 vaccine. Sequencing used peripheral blood, obtained 28 days after the second AZD1222 dose. V and J are TRBV11-3 and TRBJ1-1; D not certain. Written as DNA, the CDR3 is TGTGCCAGCAGCTTAGCGCCGAACACTGAAGCTTTCTTT. Translating gives CASSLAPNTEAFF. Full variable domain (remainder filled in from reference TRBV11-3 and TRBJ1-1): EAGVVQSPRYKIIEKKQPVAFWCNPISGHNTLYWYLQNLGQGPELLIRYENEEAVDDSQLPKDRFSAERLKGVDSTLKIQPAELGDSAVYLCASSLAPNTEAFFGQGTRLTVV.